A single T cell receptor beta chain is shown here with its context. This sample is drawn from a study of CD8+ T cells in alopecia areata. Extracted RNA was reverse transcribed, and the resulting cDNA served as sequencing template. Profiling relied on immunoSEQ multiplex PCR, and the TCRdb table lists in-frame clones only, not all of them. The sample carries approximately 100,000 clones, 55% to 70% recorded once. As to treatment: oral pan-JAK inhibitor, 5-10 mg twice daily. This CDR3 has 14 amino acids. Losses at the gene ends were 0 bases for V and 8 bases for J; bases not matched to a gene: 6. CDR1 is LNHNV, CDR2 YYDKDF, per germline (reference sequence).

This receptor was identified in a human donor with alopecia areata. The sample was CD8+ T cells sorted from blood, taken between weeks 55 and 65, from a patient treated with tofacitinib. V gene TRBV15 combines with J gene TRBJ1-1; the match to TRBD1 covers 7 bases. This chain's CDR3 is CATSREGGGTEAFF. The CDR3 nucleotides are TGTGCCACCAGCAGAGAAGGAGGGGGCACGGAAGCTTTCTTT.